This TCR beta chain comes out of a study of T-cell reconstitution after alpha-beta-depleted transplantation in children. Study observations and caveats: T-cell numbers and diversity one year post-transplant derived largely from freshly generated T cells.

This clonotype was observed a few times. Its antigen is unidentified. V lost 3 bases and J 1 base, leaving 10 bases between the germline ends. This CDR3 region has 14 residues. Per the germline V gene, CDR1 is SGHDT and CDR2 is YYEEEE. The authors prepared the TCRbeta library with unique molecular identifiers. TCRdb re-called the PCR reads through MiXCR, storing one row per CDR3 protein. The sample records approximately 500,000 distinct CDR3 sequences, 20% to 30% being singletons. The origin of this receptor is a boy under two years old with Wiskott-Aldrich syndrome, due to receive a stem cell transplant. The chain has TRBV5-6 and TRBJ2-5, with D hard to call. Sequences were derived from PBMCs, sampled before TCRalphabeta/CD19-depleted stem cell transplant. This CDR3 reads CASSSPRLQETQYF. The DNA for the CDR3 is TGTGCCAGCAGCTCTCCCCGACTCCAAGAGACCCAGTACTTC.